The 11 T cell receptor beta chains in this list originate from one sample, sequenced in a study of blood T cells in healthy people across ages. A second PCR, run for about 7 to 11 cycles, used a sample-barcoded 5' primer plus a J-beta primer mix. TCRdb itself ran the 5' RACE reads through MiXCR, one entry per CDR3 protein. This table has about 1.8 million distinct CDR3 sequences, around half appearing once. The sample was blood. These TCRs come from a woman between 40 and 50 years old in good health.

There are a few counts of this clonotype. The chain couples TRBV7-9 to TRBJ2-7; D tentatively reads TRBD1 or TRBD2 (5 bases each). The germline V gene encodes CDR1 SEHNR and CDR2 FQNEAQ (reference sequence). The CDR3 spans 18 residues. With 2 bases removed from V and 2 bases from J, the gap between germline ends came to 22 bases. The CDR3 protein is CASSLNRMSSGSPYEQYF. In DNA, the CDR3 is TGTGCCAGCAGCTTAAATCGAATGTCGTCAGGGAGTCCCTACGAGCAGTACTTC.

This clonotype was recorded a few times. CDR3 residues: CATHRGDSGANVLTF. The CDR3 DNA follows: TGCGCCACCCACAGGGGAGACTCTGGGGCCAACGTCCTGACTTTC. The rearrangement links TRBV5-1 to TRBJ2-6, with 7 bases that match TRBD1. The CDR3 is 15 amino acids. CDR1 is SGHRS and CDR2 is YFSETQ in the germline V gene. Germline trimming cut 9 bases from V and 0 bases from J; bases unmatched to any gene: 6.

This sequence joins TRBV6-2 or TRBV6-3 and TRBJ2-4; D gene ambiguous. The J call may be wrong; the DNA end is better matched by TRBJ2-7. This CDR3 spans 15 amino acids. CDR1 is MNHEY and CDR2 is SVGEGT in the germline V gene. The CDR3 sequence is CASSYRRMSSYEQYF. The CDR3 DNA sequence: TGTGCCAGCAGCTACCGCCGTATGAGCTCCTACGAGCAGTACTTC.

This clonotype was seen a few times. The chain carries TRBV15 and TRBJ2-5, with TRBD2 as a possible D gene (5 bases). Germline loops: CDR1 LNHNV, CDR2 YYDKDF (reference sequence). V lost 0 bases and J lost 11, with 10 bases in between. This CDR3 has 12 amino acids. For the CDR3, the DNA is TGTGCCACCAGCAGAGATAGCACGGGGCAGTACTTC. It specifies CATSRDSTGQYF.

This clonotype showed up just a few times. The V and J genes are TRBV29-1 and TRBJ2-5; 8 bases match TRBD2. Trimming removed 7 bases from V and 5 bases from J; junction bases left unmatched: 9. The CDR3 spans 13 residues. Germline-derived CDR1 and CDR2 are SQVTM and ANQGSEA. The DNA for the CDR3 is TGCAGCGCACGGGGGGGTAAGGGGGAGACCCAGTACTTC. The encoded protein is CSARGGKGETQYF.

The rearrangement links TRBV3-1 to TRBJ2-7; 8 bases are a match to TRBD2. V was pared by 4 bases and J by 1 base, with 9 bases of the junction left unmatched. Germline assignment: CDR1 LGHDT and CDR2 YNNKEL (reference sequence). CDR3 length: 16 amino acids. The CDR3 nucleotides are TGTGCCAGCAGCCCCTCGGGAGGGCGGGTTTCCTACGAGCAGTACTTC. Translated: CASSPSGGRVSYEQYF.

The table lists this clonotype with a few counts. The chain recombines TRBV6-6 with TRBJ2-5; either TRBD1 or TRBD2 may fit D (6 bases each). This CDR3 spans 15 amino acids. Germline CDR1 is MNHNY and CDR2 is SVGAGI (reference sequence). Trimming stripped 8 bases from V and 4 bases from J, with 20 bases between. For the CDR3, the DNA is TGTGCCAGCCAAGCCCAAGGGGGGAGACTAGAGACCCAGTACTTC. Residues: CASQAQGGRLETQYF.

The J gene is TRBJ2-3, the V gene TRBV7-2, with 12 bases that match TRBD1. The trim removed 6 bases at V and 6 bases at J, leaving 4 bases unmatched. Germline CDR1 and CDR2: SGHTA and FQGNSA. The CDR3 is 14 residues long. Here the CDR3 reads CASSRDRGHDTQYF. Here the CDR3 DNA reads TGTGCCAGCAGTCGGGACAGGGGGCATGATACGCAGTATTTT.

CDR3 protein: CSATGTGGMYEQYF. For the CDR3, the DNA is TGCAGTGCTACTGGGACAGGGGGTATGTACGAGCAGTACTTC. The chain recombines TRBV20-1 with TRBJ2-7; the match to TRBD1 covers 11 bases. Per the germline V gene, CDR1 is DFQATT and CDR2 is SNEGSKA (reference sequence). After removal of 4 bases from V and 4 bases from J, the junction contained 6 bases not matched to a gene. The CDR3 extends over 14 amino acids.

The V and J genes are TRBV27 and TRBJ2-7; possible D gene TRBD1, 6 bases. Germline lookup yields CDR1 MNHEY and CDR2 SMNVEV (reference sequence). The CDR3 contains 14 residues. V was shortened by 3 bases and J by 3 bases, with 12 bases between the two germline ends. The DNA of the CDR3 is TGTGCCAGCAGTTTTTCAGGGACATTCTACGAGCAGTACTTC. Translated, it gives CASSFSGTFYEQYF.

The CDR3 here is CASSLALAEVYEQYF. In DNA form, the CDR3 reads TGTGCCAGCAGTTTGGCACTAGCGGAAGTCTACGAGCAGTACTTC. This sequence joins TRBV27 and TRBJ2-7, with TRBD2 matching over 8 bases. The CDR3 spans 15 residues. V lost 3 bases, J lost 3 bases, and 7 bases stayed unmatched. CDR1 and CDR2 from the germline V gene are MNHEY and SMNVEV (reference sequence).